These 31 T cell receptor beta chains originate from one sample sequenced in a study of cytomegalovirus exposure and HLA in healthy donors. With 60 Vbeta and 13 Jbeta primers, the PCR was carried out. Generated by immunoSEQ multiplex PCR, the TCRdb table keeps only in-frame clones and is missing some. The sample includes approximately 150,000 clones, around 86% of them seen just once. What was sequenced was PBMCs. The receptor set was obtained from a human donor in good health.

This chain links TRBV4-3 with TRBJ2-3; 9 nucleotides align to TRBD2. Germline trimming cut 3 bases from V and 4 bases from J; bases unmatched to any gene: 11. CDR3 length equals 17 residues. Germline CDR1 LGHNA, CDR2 YSLEER. The CDR3 coding sequence is TGCGCCAGCAGCCAGAGTCTCTGGCGGGGGGGGGCAGATACGCAGTATTTT. Translating gives CASSQSLWRGGADTQYF.

J is TRBJ1-2 and V is TRBV4-1; D gene ambiguous. Germline CDR1 MGHRA, CDR2 YSYEKL. The germline V and J ends were trimmed by 2 bases and 1 base, with 11 bases remaining between them. The CDR3 loop spans 15 amino acids. CDR3 bases: TGCGCCAGCAGCCAACACCAGACATATAACTATGGCTACACCTTC. Amino acid sequence: CASSQHQTYNYGYTF.

This sequence joins TRBV4-1 and TRBJ2-3; 10 positions match TRBD2. The germline CDR1 and CDR2 sequences are MGHRA and YSYEKL. CDR3 length: 17 amino acids. The V and J ends lost 0 bases and 5 bases, in that order; junction bases with no gene match: 8. CDR3 sequence (DNA): TGCGCCAGCAGCCAAGATCGGACAGCGGGGGGGAGAGATACGCAGTATTTT. Its protein product is CASSQDRTAGGRDTQYF.

This chain connects TRBV7-9 to TRBJ1-2, with D possibly being TRBD1 (6 bases). There are 16 residues in the CDR3. Germline V lookup: CDR1 SEHNR, CDR2 FQNEAQ (reference sequence). V was shortened by 1 base and J by 4 bases, with 16 bases between the two germline ends. For the CDR3, the DNA is TGTGCCAGCAGCTTAGTCCTGGGGGCGGATGCCTATGGCTACACCTTC. Protein sequence: CASSLVLGADAYGYTF.

The chain is built from TRBV10-2 and TRBJ2-7; D not certain. Germline values: CDR1 WSHSY, CDR2 SAAADI. V lost 3 bases, J lost 1 base, and 19 bases lay in between. This CDR3 is built from 17 residues. The CDR3 sequence is CASSESVAYRDSYEQYF. CDR3 DNA: TGCGCCAGCAGTGAATCTGTTGCATACCGAGATTCCTACGAGCAGTACTTC.

This clone was observed a few times. The chain combines TRBV6-5 with TRBJ2-5; 12 bases map to TRBD2. The DNA end is a closer match to TRBJ2-7, so the J assignment may be wrong. CDR3 length: 15 residues. Germline loops: CDR1 MNHEY, CDR2 SVGAGI. Here the CDR3 DNA reads TGTGCCAGCAGTTACGAGACTAGCGGGGGTTACGAGCAGTACTTC. Protein product: CASSYETSGGYEQYF.

V and J are TRBV2 and TRBJ1-2, with D unclear. CDR1 SNHLY and CDR2 FYNNEI come from the germline V gene. V lost 11 bases to trimming and J lost 2 bases, with 6 bases between them. The CDR3 covers 10 residues. The CDR3 coding sequence is TGTGCCGCGCCGAACTATGGCTACACCTTC. It specifies CAAPNYGYTF.

The V gene is TRBV5-4, the J gene TRBJ2-7; no definite D call. V lost 4 bases and J lost 0, with 14 bases in between. The CDR3 has 15 amino acids. Germline CDR1 reads SGHNT; CDR2 reads YYREEE (reference sequence). CDR3 DNA sequence: TGTGCCAGCAGCCTCGGGTCTTCAATCTCCTACGAGCAGTACTTC. Translation: CASSLGSSISYEQYF.

This chain joins TRBV6-5 and TRBJ2-7; TRBD1 agrees at 7 bases. Germline V lookup: CDR1 MNHEY, CDR2 SVGAGI. This CDR3 is built from 14 residues. The junction had 4 bases not matched to a gene; V was cut back by 3 bases and J by 2 bases. CDR3: CASSYRQGAYEQYF. As DNA, the CDR3 is TGTGCCAGCAGTTATCGTCAGGGGGCCTACGAGCAGTACTTC.

The chain recombines TRBV27 with TRBJ1-2; D not resolved. Germline lookup yields CDR1 MNHEY and CDR2 SMNVEV (reference sequence). Trimming left V 2 bases short and J 8 bases short, with 12 bases between. The CDR3 is made up of 13 amino acids. The CDR3 loop is CASSLVSLQGYTF. DNA for the CDR3: TGTGCCAGCAGTTTAGTGAGTCTTCAAGGCTACACCTTC.

The rearrangement links TRBV5-4 to TRBJ2-7; 7 bases line up with TRBD1. Germline CDR1 reads SGHNT; CDR2 reads YYREEE (reference sequence). V lost 4 bases to trimming and J lost 3 bases; unmatched junction nucleotides: 7. This CDR3 contains 14 residues. The CDR3 spells CASSLGQEFYEQYF. The CDR3 DNA reads as TGTGCCAGCAGCCTCGGACAGGAATTCTACGAGCAGTACTTC.

This chain joins TRBV5-1 and TRBJ1-2, with 7 positions matching TRBD1. Germline CDR1 reads SGHRS; CDR2 reads YFSETQ. Germline trimming cut 4 bases from V and 7 bases from J; bases unmatched to any gene: 7. The CDR3 consists of 13 residues. CDR3 coding DNA: TGCGCCAGCAGCCCGACAGGGATTGGTGGCTACACCTTC. Residues: CASSPTGIGGYTF.

This clone was counted a few times. The V and J genes are TRBV19 and TRBJ1-4, with D perhaps matching TRBD1 (5 bases). V was clipped by 7 bases and J by 4 bases, with 10 bases between them. There are 13 residues in the CDR3. Germline-derived CDR1 and CDR2 are LNHDA and SQIVND (reference sequence). In DNA, the CDR3 is TGTGCCAGTATGGGGCAGAGTAATGAAAAACTGTTTTTT. Amino acids: CASMGQSNEKLFF.

This clone was detected once. This sequence joins TRBV20-1 and TRBJ2-1; D is uncertain. Germline CDR1 reads DFQATT; CDR2 reads SNEGSKA (reference sequence). Between the trimmed V and J ends, which lost 3 bases and 5 bases, there was a span of 5 bases. This CDR3 has 11 residues. CDR3 sequence: CSASRDNEQFF. The CDR3 DNA follows: TGCAGTGCTAGCCGGGACAATGAGCAGTTCTTC.

The count of this clone is one. This chain links TRBV5-1 with TRBJ1-4; D is undetermined. Germline V gives CDR1 SGHRS, CDR2 YFSETQ. The length of the CDR3 is 15 residues. Trimming took off 4 bases at V and 4 bases at J, with 14 bases between the two ends. This chain's CDR3 is CASSPGGRVNEKLFF. CDR3 bases: TGCGCCAGCAGCCCCGGAGGGCGGGTTAATGAAAAACTGTTTTTT.

The chain is built from TRBV7-9 and TRBJ2-3; no reliable D call. The CDR3 contains 15 residues. V was shortened by 3 bases and J by 4 bases, with 14 bases between the two germline ends. Germline CDR1 and CDR2: SEHNR and FQNEAQ (reference sequence). CDR3 DNA: TGTGCCAGCAGCTTGAACCCTACCCAGGCAGATACGCAGTATTTT. Protein sequence: CASSLNPTQADTQYF. Full variable domain (missing parts from reference TRBV7-9 and TRBJ2-3): DTGVSQNPRHKITKRGQNVTFRCDPISEHNRLYWYRQTLGQGPEFLTYFQNEAQLEKSRLLSDRFSAERPKGSFSTLEIQRTEQGDSAMYLCASSLNPTQADTQYFGPGTRLTVL.

The chain combines TRBV21-1 with TRBJ1-3; TRBD1 is the table's D call and was not checked against the DNA. TRBV21-1 is described as a pseudogene. The CDR3 length is 20 residues. CDR3 residues: CASSKVFGLQGRSSGNTIYF. The CDR3 DNA is TGTGCCAGCAGCAAAGTGTTTGGGTTGCAGGGCCGGAGCTCTGGAAACACCATATATTTT.

This chain connects TRBV4-3 to TRBJ1-4; D is unclear. The CDR3 loop spans 15 amino acids. The germline V gene encodes CDR1 LGHNA and CDR2 YSLEER. Trimming pared 4 bases from V and 7 bases from J, leaving 16 bases between. The CDR3 is CASSRVGRSGEKLFF. DNA of the CDR3: TGCGCCAGCAGCCGAGTCGGGCGGAGCGGTGAAAAACTGTTTTTT.

The V call is TRBV9, the J call TRBJ2-3; 9 bases are a match to TRBD2. In germline, CDR1 is SGDLS, CDR2 YYNGEE. Trimming took 2 bases from V and 4 from J; bases not matched to a gene: 8. The CDR3 has 16 amino acids. CDR3 sequence (DNA): TGTGCCAGCAGCGTGGGGGGCGGGGGGGCGTCAGATACGCAGTATTTT. Translated: CASSVGGGGASDTQYF.

The chain has TRBV27 and TRBJ1-4; D possibly corresponds to TRBD1 (5 bases). This CDR3 spans 15 amino acids. Germline loops: CDR1 MNHEY, CDR2 SMNVEV (reference sequence). Trimming took 6 bases from V and 2 from J, leaving 13 bases between them. CDR3: CASRQGVNTNEKLFF. The CDR3 DNA follows: TGTGCCAGCAGGCAAGGGGTGAACACTAATGAAAAACTGTTTTTT.

This sequence joins TRBV2 and TRBJ2-7; 7 nucleotides match TRBD2. With V trimmed by 5 bases and J by 4 bases, 11 bases remained unmatched. The CDR3 contains 15 residues. In germline, CDR1 is SNHLY, CDR2 FYNNEI. The CDR3 loop reads CASSHFGEGQYEQYF. The CDR3 DNA reads as TGTGCCAGCAGTCATTTTGGGGAGGGGCAGTACGAGCAGTACTTC.

This chain connects TRBV9 to TRBJ2-7, with 8 bases aligning to TRBD1. Germline loops: CDR1 SGDLS, CDR2 YYNGEE. The junction had 9 bases not matched to a gene; V was cut back by 2 bases and J by 2 bases. The length of the CDR3 is 16 residues. The DNA of the CDR3 is TGTGCCAGCAGCGTCTATCCGGGACAGGCAACCTACGAGCAGTACTTC. It codes for CASSVYPGQATYEQYF.

The chain couples TRBV11-2 to TRBJ2-7, with 7 nucleotides matching TRBD1. Trimming removed 1 base from V and 0 bases from J; junction bases left unmatched: 9. CDR1 and CDR2 (germline): SGHAT, FQNNGV. The CDR3 sequence is 17 residues long. The CDR3 reads CASSLGVWGTDSYEQYF. CDR3 coding DNA: TGTGCCAGCAGCTTAGGAGTTTGGGGGACAGACTCCTACGAGCAGTACTTC.

The CDR3 region has the DNA TGCGCCAGCAGCCAAACTAAGCGGGCGCACACAGATACGCAGTATTTT. Translating gives CASSQTKRAHTDTQYF. The chain is built from TRBV4-1 and TRBJ2-3; a possible D gene is TRBD2 (6 bases). With 2 bases removed from V and 2 bases from J, the gap between germline ends came to 14 bases. CDR1 MGHRA and CDR2 YSYEKL come from the germline V gene. The CDR3 length is 16 residues.

This clone came up once. In nucleotides, the CDR3 is TGTGCCAGCAGTCAAGGGACAAATCGTGAAGCTTTCTTT. Translating gives CASSQGTNREAFF. The chain employs TRBV6-5 and TRBJ1-1, with a tentative D call TRBD1 (6 bases). Trimming took off 5 bases at V and 7 bases at J, with 14 bases between the two ends. Germline V gene data show CDR1 as MNHEY and CDR2 as SVGAGI. The CDR3 runs to 13 residues.

This clone has only a few counts. This sequence joins TRBV19 and TRBJ1-6; TRBD1 is a possible D gene (5 bases). With 5 bases removed from V and 10 bases from J, the gap between germline ends came to 15 bases. The germline CDR1 and CDR2 sequences are LNHDA and SQIVND (reference sequence). This CDR3 is 14 amino acids long. CDR3 amino acids: CASSAGSPSSPLHF. The CDR3 DNA reads TGTGCCAGTAGTGCAGGGTCACCCTCATCACCCCTCCACTTT.

V is TRBV6-4 and J is TRBJ2-5; 10 bases line up with TRBD1. CDR3 length: 18 amino acids. V lost 1 base to trimming and J lost 5 bases; unmatched junction nucleotides: 13. The germline gives CDR1 MRHNA, CDR2 SNTAGT. CDR3 DNA: TGTGCCAGCAGTGACTATAAAACCGGGACAGGGGCCTGGGAGACCCAGTACTTC. It translates to CASSDYKTGTGAWETQYF.

The chain employs TRBV6-1 and TRBJ2-7; D perhaps matches TRBD1 (5 bases). Deletions cut 3 bases from V and 4 bases from J, with 7 bases between. The CDR3 has 12 amino acids. Germline values: CDR1 MNHNS, CDR2 SASEGT. The CDR3 reads CASSDRQYEQYF. In DNA, the CDR3 is TGTGCCAGCAGTGACAGACAGTACGAGCAGTACTTC.

The chain carries TRBV10-3 and TRBJ2-2; maybe TRBD1 (5 bases). In germline, CDR1 is ENHRY, CDR2 SYGVKD. This CDR3 spans 13 amino acids. V was shortened by 0 bases and J by 6 bases, with 5 bases between the two germline ends. This chain's CDR3 is CAISESGAGELFF. The CDR3 coding sequence is TGTGCCATCAGTGAGTCAGGGGCCGGGGAGCTGTTTTTT.

V usage is TRBV6-6 and J usage is TRBJ2-1, with TRBD2 matching over 7 bases. The germline V gene has CDR1 MNHNY and CDR2 SVGAGI (reference sequence). This CDR3 is 15 amino acids long. V was pared by 2 bases and J by 4 bases, with 5 bases of the junction left unmatched. The CDR3 loop is CASSYDGGGYNEQFF. CDR3 nucleotide sequence: TGTGCCAGCAGTTACGATGGCGGGGGATACAATGAGCAGTTCTTC.

This clone was found a few times. The CDR3 nucleotides read TGTGCCAGCACCTCACGGACTGAAGCTTTCTTT. It encodes CASTSRTEAFF. V gene TRBV6-5 combines with J gene TRBJ1-1; D remains unclear. The CDR3 has 11 amino acids. The germline gives CDR1 MNHEY, CDR2 SVGAGI. V lost 7 bases and J lost 5, with 8 bases in between.